Below, 7 T cell receptor beta chains from the same sample are listed, as sequenced in a study of T-cell reconstitution after alpha-beta-depleted transplantation in children. Preparing the TCRbeta library involved the use of unique molecular identifiers. TCRdb used MiXCR to reprocess the PCR reads, holding one entry per CDR3 protein. The data contain under 250,000 distinct CDR3 sequences, 20% to 30% of them singletons. The sequences come from PBMCs, mostly from graft donor cells, collected 360 days after TCRalphabeta/CD19-depleted stem cell transplant. The receptors were sampled from a female patient aged 2-10 years who had a stem cell transplant for congenital amegakaryocytic thrombocytopenia, so the T cells may come from the graft donor.

This clonotype has just a few counts. The genes are TRBV2 and TRBJ1-5; D gene ambiguous. The CDR3 spans 15 residues. CDR1 and CDR2 (germline): SNHLY, FYNNEI. V gave up 5 bases and J gave up 0 bases, with 11 bases separating them. CDR3 in DNA: TGTGCCAGCAGTATTACGGGTAATAGCAATCAGCCCCAGCATTTT. The encoded protein is CASSITGNSNQPQHF.

This clonotype was seen more than once but under ten times. The V gene is TRBV2, the J gene TRBJ1-5, with 9 bases fitting TRBD1. The CDR3 has 13 amino acids. Germline CDR1 reads SNHLY; CDR2 reads FYNNEI. V lost 6 bases, J lost 7 bases, and 4 bases stayed unmatched. This CDR3 reads CASRTGGQQPQHF. The CDR3 nucleotides are TGTGCCAGCAGGACAGGGGGACAACAGCCCCAGCATTTT. The entire variable domain, with the rest obtained from reference TRBV2 and TRBJ1-5, is as follows: EPEVTQTPSHQVTQMGQEVILRCVPISNHLYFYWYRQILGQKVEFLVSFYNNEISEKSEIFDDQFSVERPDGSNFTLKIRSTKLEDSAMYFCASRTGGQQPQHFGDGTRLSIL.

The chain links TRBV21-1 to TRBJ2-7; TRBD1 reflects the table's D call only, with no check against the DNA. TRBV21-1 is a recognized pseudogene. The CDR3 length is 9 residues. This chain's CDR3 is CATPGGQYF. For the CDR3, the DNA is TGTGCCACTCCGGGTGGGCAGTACTTC.

The V gene is TRBV20-1, the J gene TRBJ2-1, with D perhaps TRBD2 (5 bases). Germline V gives CDR1 DFQATT, CDR2 SNEGSKA (reference sequence). CDR3 size: 13 residues. V dropped 7 bases and J dropped 0 bases, with 10 bases sitting between them. CDR3 region: CSGSGISYNEQFF. The CDR3 bases are TGCAGTGGGTCCGGGATCTCCTACAATGAGCAGTTCTTC.

The genes are TRBV25-1 and TRBJ2-7, with 7 bases fitting TRBD1. V lost 6 bases to trimming and J lost 2 bases; unmatched junction nucleotides: 4. The CDR3 covers 13 residues. CDR1 and CDR2 (germline): MGHDK, SYGVNS. Here the CDR3 reads CASRTQGTYEQYF. The CDR3, as DNA: TGTGCCAGCAGAACACAGGGGACCTACGAGCAGTACTTC.

This sequence joins TRBV12-3 or TRBV12-4 and TRBJ2-7, with 11 positions matching TRBD2. This CDR3 region has 14 residues. J gave up 5 bases and V 5 bases, and 5 bases lay outside the gene matches. The CDR3 sequence is CASSRTSGSHEQYF. CDR3 sequence (DNA): TGTGCCAGCAGTCGAACTAGCGGGAGTCACGAGCAGTACTTC.

The CDR3 is CASSLVLGDNQPQHF. In DNA form, the CDR3 reads TGTGCCAGCAGTTTAGTGTTAGGGGACAATCAGCCCCAGCATTTT. The chain combines TRBV12-3 or TRBV12-4 with TRBJ1-5; D perhaps matches TRBD1 (5 bases). The CDR3 is 15 amino acids. V was trimmed by 1 base and J by 3 bases, leaving 10 bases between them.